Presented here are 10 T cell receptor beta chains from one specimen sequenced in a study of T cell repertoires in aging, cancer and after chemotherapy. Rearranged V-D-J TRB sequences were amplified with a mixed TRB-A/B primer pool. MiXCR was run by TCRdb on the multiplex PCR reads, yielding one entry per CDR3 protein. The sample shows 2,000 or so distinct CDR3 sequences, approximately 20% of them seen only once. Amplification of TCR beta used genomic DNA extracted from peripheral blood. Sequencing was performed on blood. The source is a human donor with a solid tumor.

About this clonotype: A junction boundary mismatches the germline segment, possibly from a read error. The gene calls are TRBV5-1 and TRBJ1-4; 8 nucleotides agree with TRBD1. Germline V gives CDR1 SGHRS, CDR2 YFSETQ. This CDR3 is built from 14 residues. CDR3 amino acids: CASTELTGDEILFF. The CDR3, as DNA: TGCGCCAGCACCGAACTGACAGGGGACGAAATACTGTTTTTT. Combining the CDR3 with reference TRBV5-1 and TRBJ1-4 gives the whole variable domain KAGVTQTPRYLIKTRGQQVTLSCSPISGHRSVSWYQQTPGQGLQFLFEYFSETQRNKGNFPGRFSGRQFSNSRSEMNVSTLELGDSALYLCASTELTGDEILFFGSGTQLSVL.

By sample share, this clonotype is medium-sized. The J gene is TRBJ1-1, the V gene TRBV6-5; D gene ambiguous. The V gene's germline CDR1 is MNHEY and CDR2 SVGAGI. CDR3 size: 13 residues. V lost 6 bases and J 6 bases, leaving 14 bases between the germline ends. The chain's CDR3 is CASRLSGPSEAFF. The CDR3 DNA sequence: TGTGCCAGCAGACTTTCAGGTCCCTCTGAAGCTTTCTTT.

By proportion, this clonotype is medium-sized. This chain joins TRBV5-4 and TRBJ2-7; no clear D. The CDR3 consists of 15 residues. The germline gives CDR1 SGHNT, CDR2 YYREEE (reference sequence). V shed 0 bases and J shed 6 bases, with 16 bases lying between them. CDR3 DNA sequence: TGTGCCAGCAGCTTGGCTGCCACCCAGGCTGGCGAGCAGTACTTC. Its translation: CASSLAATQAGEQYF.

Judged by abundance, this clonotype is medium-sized (0.01 to 0.1%). J is TRBJ2-3 and V is TRBV24-1; 7 bases agree with TRBD2. J lost 4 bases, V lost 5 bases, and 5 bases had no gene match. This CDR3 is 14 amino acids long. Germline CDR1 and CDR2: KGHDR and SFDVKD. As DNA, the CDR3 is TGTGCCACCAGTGTGGGCGGGAGCTCAGATACGCAGTATTTT. It is translated as CATSVGGSSDTQYF.

By share, this clonotype ranks as medium-sized. The V and J genes are TRBV30 and TRBJ1-2, with D hard to call. The germline CDR1 and CDR2 sequences are GTSNPN and SVGIG (reference sequence). Trimming removed 8 bases at V and 2 bases at J, with 9 bases between. This CDR3 has 11 residues. CDR3 sequence reads: CAGDRNYGYTF. The DNA of the CDR3 is TGTGCCGGGGATAGAAACTATGGCTACACCTTC.

By its share, this clonotype is medium-sized (0.01 to 0.1%). The chain is built from TRBV20-1 and TRBJ2-2; 11 nucleotides line up with TRBD1. Trimming removed 1 base from V and 0 bases from J; junction bases left unmatched: 7. Germline assignment: CDR1 DFQATT and CDR2 SNEGSKA (reference sequence). CDR3 length equals 18 residues. The CDR3 reads CSARAADRGQANTGELFF. In nucleotides, the CDR3 is TGCAGTGCTAGAGCGGCGGACAGGGGGCAGGCGAACACCGGGGAGCTGTTTTTT.

About this clonotype: A much more abundant neighbour one base away suggests this may be a read error. This chain uses TRBV12-3 or TRBV12-4 with TRBJ1-1; no firm D call. The CDR3 has 12 amino acids. This CDR3 reads CVSSPKNTEAFF. The CDR3 bases are TGTGTCAGCAGTCCGAAGAACACTGAAGCTTTCTTT.

This clonotype turned up a few times. The V call is TRBV7-2, the J call TRBJ1-6, with D perhaps TRBD1 (6 bases). Germline V gene lookup returns CDR1 SGHTA and CDR2 FQGNSA. The V end was cut by 1 base, the J end by 8 bases, with 12 bases between. This CDR3 is 15 amino acids long. The CDR3 protein is CASSLDRVGHSPLHF. CDR3 nucleotide sequence: TGTGCCAGCAGCTTAGACAGGGTTGGGCATTCACCCCTCCACTTT. The whole variable domain, filled in from reference TRBV7-2 and TRBJ1-6, reads GAGVSQSPSNKVTEKGKDVELRCDPISGHTALYWYRQSLGQGLEFLIYFQGNSAPDKSGLPSDRFSAERTGGSVSTLTIQRTQQEDSAVYLCASSLDRVGHSPLHFGNGTRLTVT.

This clonotype is categorized as medium-sized (0.01 to 0.1%). The rearrangement uses TRBV27 and TRBJ2-3, with 7 positions matching TRBD1. Germline trimming cut 2 bases from V and 1 base from J; bases unmatched to any gene: 3. Germline lookup yields CDR1 MNHEY and CDR2 SMNVEV (reference sequence). This CDR3 spans 15 amino acids. Written as DNA, the CDR3 is TGTGCCAGCAGTTTACTCGGGACAGGCACAGATACGCAGTATTTT. Translating gives CASSLLGTGTDTQYF.

Within the sample, this clonotype is large (0.1 to 1%). The chain couples TRBV5-6 to TRBJ2-1, with D unresolved. Germline CDR1 and CDR2: SGHDT and YYEEEE. V dropped 0 bases and J dropped 10 bases, with 14 bases sitting between them. CDR3 length: 14 residues. CDR3 sequence reads: CASSLAATSVEQFF. CDR3 DNA sequence: TGTGCCAGCAGCTTGGCCGCAACTTCGGTGGAGCAGTTCTTC.